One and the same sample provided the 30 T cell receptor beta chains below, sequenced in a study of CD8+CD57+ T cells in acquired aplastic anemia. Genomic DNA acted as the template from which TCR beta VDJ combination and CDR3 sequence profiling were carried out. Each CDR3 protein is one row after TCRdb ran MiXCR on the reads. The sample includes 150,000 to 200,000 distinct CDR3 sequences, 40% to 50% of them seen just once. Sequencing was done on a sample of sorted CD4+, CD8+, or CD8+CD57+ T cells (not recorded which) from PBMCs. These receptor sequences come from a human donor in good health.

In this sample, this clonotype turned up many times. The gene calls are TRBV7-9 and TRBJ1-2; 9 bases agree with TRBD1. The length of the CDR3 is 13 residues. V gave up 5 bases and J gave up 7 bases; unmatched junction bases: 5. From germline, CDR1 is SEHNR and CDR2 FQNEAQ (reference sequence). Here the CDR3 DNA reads TGTGCCAGCAGCCGGACAGGGGATATTGGCTACACCTTC. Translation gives CASSRTGDIGYTF.

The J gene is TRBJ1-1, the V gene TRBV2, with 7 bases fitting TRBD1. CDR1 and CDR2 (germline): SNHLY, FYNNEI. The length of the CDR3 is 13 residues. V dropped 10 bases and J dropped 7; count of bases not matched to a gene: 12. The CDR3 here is CAILTGYDLEAFF. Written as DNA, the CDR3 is TGTGCCATCCTGACAGGGTATGACCTTGAAGCTTTCTTT.

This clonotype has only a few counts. CDR3 in amino acids: CASSYRLGAGELFF. The CDR3 bases are TGTGCCAGCAGTTACAGGCTAGGGGCCGGGGAGCTGTTTTTT. This chain joins TRBV6-6 and TRBJ2-2, with a tentative D call TRBD1 (5 bases). The CDR3 covers 14 residues. Germline CDR1 is MNHNY and CDR2 is SVGAGI (reference sequence). Deletions cut 2 bases from V and 6 bases from J, with 10 bases between.

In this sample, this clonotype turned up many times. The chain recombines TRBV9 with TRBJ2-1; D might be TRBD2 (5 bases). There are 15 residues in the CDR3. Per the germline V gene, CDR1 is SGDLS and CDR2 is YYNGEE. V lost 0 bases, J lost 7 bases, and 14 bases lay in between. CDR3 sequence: CASSVGLAGENEQFF. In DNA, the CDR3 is TGTGCCAGCAGCGTAGGTCTAGCAGGCGAGAATGAGCAGTTCTTC.

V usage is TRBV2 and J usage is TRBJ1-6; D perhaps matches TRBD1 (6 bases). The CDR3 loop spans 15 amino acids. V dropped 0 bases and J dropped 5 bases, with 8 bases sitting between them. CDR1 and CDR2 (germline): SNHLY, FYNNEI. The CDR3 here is CASSEADSNNSPLHF. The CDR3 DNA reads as TGTGCCAGCAGTGAAGCGGACAGCAATAATTCACCCCTCCACTTT.

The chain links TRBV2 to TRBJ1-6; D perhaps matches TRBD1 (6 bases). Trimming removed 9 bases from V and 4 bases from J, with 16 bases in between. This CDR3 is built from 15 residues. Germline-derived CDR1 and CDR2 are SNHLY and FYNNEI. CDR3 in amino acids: CASSLGGAYNSPLHF. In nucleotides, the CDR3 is TGTGCCAGTTCCTTAGGGGGGGCTTATAATTCACCCCTCCACTTT. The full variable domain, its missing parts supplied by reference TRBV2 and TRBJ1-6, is EPEVTQTPSHQVTQMGQEVILRCVPISNHLYFYWYRQILGQKVEFLVSFYNNEISEKSEIFDDQFSVERPDGSNFTLKIRSTKLEDSAMYFCASSLGGAYNSPLHFGNGTRLTVT.

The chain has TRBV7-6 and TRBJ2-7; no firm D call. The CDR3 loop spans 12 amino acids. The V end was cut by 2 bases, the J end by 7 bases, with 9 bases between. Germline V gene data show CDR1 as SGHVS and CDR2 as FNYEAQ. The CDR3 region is CASSLIPTEQYF. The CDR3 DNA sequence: TGTGCCAGCAGCTTAATCCCGACAGAGCAGTACTTC.

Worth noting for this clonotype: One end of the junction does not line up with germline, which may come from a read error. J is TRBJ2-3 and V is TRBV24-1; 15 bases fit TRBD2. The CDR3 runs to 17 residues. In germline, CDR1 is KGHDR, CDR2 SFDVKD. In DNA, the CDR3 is TGTGCCAGCAGTGGGACTAGCGGGAGGCCTAGCACAGATACGCAGTATTTT. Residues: CASSGTSGRPSTDTQYF.

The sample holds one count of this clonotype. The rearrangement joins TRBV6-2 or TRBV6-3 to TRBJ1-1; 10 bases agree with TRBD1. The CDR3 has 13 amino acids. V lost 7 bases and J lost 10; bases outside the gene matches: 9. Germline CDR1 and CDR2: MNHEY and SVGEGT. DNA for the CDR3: TGTGCCAGCACCCGGGACAGGGGAGGCGGAGCTTTCTTT. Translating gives CASTRDRGGGAFF.

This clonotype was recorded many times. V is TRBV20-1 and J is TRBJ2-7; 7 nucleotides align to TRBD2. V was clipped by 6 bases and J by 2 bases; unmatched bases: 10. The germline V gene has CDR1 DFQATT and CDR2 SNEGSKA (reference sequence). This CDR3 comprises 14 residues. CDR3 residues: CSASRAGEPYEQYF. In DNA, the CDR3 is TGCAGTGCAAGTCGGGCGGGGGAGCCCTACGAGCAGTACTTC.

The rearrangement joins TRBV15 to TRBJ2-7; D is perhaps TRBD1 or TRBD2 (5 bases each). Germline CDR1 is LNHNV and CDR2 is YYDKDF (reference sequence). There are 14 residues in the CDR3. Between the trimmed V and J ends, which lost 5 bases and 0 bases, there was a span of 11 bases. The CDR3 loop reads CATSRDGTSYEQYF. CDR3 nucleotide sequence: TGTGCCACCAGCCGGGACGGGACCTCCTACGAGCAGTACTTC.

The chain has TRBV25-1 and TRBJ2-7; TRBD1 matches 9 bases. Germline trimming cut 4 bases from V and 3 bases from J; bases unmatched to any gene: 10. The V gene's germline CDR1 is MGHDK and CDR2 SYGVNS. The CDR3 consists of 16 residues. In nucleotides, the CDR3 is TGTGCCAGCAGTGTTTACTCCGGGACAGGGTTCTACGAGCAGTACTTC. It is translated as CASSVYSGTGFYEQYF.

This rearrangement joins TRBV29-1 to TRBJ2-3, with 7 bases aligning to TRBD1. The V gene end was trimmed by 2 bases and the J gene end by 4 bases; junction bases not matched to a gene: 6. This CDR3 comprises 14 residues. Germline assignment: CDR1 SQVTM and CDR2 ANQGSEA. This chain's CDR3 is CSVERAGGPDTQYF. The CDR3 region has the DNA TGCAGCGTTGAAAGGGCAGGGGGTCCAGATACGCAGTATTTT.

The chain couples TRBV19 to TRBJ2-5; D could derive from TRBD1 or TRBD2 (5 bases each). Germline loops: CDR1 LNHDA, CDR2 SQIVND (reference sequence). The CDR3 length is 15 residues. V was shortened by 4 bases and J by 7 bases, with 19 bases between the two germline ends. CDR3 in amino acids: CASSTSRGQGRTQYF. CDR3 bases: TGTGCCAGTAGTACCTCCCGCGGGCAGGGTCGGACCCAGTACTTC.

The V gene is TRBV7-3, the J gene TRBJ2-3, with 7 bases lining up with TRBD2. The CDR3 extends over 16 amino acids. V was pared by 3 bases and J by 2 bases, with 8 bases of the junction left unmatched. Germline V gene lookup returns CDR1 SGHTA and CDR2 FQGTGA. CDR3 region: CASSLSASGITDTQYF. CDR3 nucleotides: TGTGCCAGCAGCTTGTCGGCTAGCGGAATCACAGATACGCAGTATTTT.

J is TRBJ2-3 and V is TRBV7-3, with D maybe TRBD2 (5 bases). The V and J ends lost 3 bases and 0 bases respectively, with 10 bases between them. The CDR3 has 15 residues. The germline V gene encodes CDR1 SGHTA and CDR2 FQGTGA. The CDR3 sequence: CASSFNGGSTDTQYF. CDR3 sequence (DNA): TGTGCCAGCAGCTTTAATGGCGGGAGCACAGATACGCAGTATTTT.

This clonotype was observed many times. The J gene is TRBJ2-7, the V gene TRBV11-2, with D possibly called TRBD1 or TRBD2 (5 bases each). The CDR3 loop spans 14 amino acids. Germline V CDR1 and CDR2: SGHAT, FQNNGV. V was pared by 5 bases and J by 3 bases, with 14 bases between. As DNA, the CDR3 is TGTGCCAGCAGCATAAGGGACGGAAACTACGAGCAGTACTTC. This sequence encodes CASSIRDGNYEQYF.

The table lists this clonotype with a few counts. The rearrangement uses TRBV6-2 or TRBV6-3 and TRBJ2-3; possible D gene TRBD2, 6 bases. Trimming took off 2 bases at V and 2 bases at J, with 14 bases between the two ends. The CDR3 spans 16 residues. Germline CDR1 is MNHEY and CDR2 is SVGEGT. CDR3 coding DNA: TGTGCCAGCAGTTACGGGGACTCCGGTTCCACAGATACGCAGTATTTT. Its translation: CASSYGDSGSTDTQYF.

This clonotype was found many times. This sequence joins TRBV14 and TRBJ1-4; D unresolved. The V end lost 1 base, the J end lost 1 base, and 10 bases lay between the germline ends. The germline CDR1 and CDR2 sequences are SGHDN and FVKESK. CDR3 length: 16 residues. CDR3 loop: CASSQAGLGTNEKLFF. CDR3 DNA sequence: TGTGCCAGCAGCCAAGCCGGGCTGGGAACTAATGAAAAACTGTTTTTT.

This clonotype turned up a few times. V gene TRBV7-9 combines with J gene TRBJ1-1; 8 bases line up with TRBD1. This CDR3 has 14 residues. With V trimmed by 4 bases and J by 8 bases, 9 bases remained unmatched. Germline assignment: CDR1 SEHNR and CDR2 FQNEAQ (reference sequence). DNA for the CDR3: TGTGCCAGCAGCTCATCGCAGGGGGCGAGAGAAGCTTTCTTT. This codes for CASSSSQGAREAFF.

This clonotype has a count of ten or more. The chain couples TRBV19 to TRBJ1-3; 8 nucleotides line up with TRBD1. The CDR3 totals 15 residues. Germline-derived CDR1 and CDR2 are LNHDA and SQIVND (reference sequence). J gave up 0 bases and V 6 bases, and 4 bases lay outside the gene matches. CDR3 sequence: CASSRDRYSGNTIYF. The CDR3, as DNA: TGTGCCAGTAGCCGGGACAGGTACTCTGGAAACACCATATATTTT.

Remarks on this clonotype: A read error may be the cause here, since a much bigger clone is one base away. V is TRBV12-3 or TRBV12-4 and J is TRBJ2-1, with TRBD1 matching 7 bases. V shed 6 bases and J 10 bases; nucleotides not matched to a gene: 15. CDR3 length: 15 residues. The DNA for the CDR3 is TGTGCCAGCAGACCCGGGACAGCGAGGCGTCGAGAGCAGTTCTTC. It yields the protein CASRPGTARRREQFF.

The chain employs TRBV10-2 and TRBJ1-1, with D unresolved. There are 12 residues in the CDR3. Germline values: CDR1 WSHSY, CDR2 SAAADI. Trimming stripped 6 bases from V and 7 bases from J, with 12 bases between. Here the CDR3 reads CASRGLGSEAFF. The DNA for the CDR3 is TGCGCCAGCAGGGGGTTGGGCAGTGAAGCTTTCTTT.

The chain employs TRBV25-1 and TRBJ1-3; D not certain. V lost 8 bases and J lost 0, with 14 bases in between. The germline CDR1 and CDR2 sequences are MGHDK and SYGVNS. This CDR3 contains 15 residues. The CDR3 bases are TGTGCCAGCTATCGACCGGTGAGCTCTGGAAACACCATATATTTT. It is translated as CASYRPVSSGNTIYF.

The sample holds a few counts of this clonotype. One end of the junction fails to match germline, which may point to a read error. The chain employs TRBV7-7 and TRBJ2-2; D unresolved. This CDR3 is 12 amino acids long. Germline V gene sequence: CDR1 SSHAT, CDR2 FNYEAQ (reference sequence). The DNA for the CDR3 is TGTGCTAGCAGTCAAAGGGACGGGGAGCTGTTTTTT. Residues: CASSQRDGELFF.

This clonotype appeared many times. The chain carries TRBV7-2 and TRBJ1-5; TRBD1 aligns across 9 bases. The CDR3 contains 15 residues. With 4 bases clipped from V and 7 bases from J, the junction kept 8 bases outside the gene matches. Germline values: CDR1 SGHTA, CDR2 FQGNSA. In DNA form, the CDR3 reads TGTGCCAGCAGCTCCGGGACAGGGCTAACCCAGCCCCAGCATTTT. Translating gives CASSSGTGLTQPQHF.

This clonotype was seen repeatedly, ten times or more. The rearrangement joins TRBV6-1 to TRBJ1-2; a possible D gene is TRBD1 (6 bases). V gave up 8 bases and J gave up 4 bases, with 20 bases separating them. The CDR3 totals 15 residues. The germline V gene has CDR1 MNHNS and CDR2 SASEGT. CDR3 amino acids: CASSSGLWTAYGYTF. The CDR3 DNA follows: TGTGCCAGCTCCTCAGGTCTATGGACAGCCTATGGCTACACCTTC.

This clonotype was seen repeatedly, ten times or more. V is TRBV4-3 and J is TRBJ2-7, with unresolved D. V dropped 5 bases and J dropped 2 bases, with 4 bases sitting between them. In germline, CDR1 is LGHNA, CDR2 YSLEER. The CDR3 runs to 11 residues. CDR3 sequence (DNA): TGCGCCAGCAGCGCTCCCTACGAGCAGTACTTC. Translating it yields CASSAPYEQYF.

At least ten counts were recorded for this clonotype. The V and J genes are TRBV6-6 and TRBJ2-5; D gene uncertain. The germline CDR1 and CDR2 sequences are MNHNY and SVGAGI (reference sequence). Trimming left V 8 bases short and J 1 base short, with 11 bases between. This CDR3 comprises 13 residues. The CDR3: CASGLWGQETQYF. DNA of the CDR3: TGTGCCAGCGGGCTGTGGGGCCAAGAGACCCAGTACTTC.

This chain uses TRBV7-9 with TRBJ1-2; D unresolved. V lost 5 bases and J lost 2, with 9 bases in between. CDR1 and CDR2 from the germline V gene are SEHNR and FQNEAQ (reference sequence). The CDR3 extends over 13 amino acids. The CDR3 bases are TGTGCCAGCAGCCCTTTGGGAAACTATGGCTACACCTTC. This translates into CASSPLGNYGYTF. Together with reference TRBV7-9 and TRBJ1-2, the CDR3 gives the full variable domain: DTGVSQNPRHKITKRGQNVTFRCDPISEHNRLYWYRQTLGQGPEFLTYFQNEAQLEKSRLLSDRFSAERPKGSFSTLEIQRTEQGDSAMYLCASSPLGNYGYTFGSGTRLTVV.